The present entry profiles one T cell receptor beta chain with its context. The data were obtained in a study of blood T cell repertoires in COVID-19. Study details: Collection of acute and convalescent COVID-19 samples took place in the United States, Italy and Spain. PBMCs, B-cell-depleted T cells, or T cells were the source of the cDNA or gDNA that made up the material.

V lost 1 base and J lost 6; bases outside the gene matches: 2. Germline CDR1 SGHTA, CDR2 FQGNSA. The CDR3 is made up of 14 amino acids. Original methodology: How many nucleated cells were present was estimated from reference gene primer amplification. The table came from immunoSEQ multiplex PCR; TCRdb's copy has only in-frame clones and leaves some out. D and trimming were read from the DNA, whereas the V and J calls and clone size are those reported in that table. The sample contains some 87,000 clones, 81% of which appear only once. What was sequenced was peripheral blood. The chain links TRBV7-2 to TRBJ1-2, with TRBD1 identical over 10 bases. The clonotype originates from a man older than 75 with active or convalescent COVID-19. CDR3 DNA: TGTGCCAGCAGCTTAGACGGACAGGGGGATGGCTACACCTTC. It translates to CASSLDGQGDGYTF.